This note documents a single T cell receptor (beta chain) sequence. CDR1 is MRHNA and CDR2 is SNTAGT in the germline V gene. The CDR3 totals 16 residues. Trimming at V came to 0 bases and at J to 0 bases, leaving 0 bases not matched to a gene. The authors' processing: The authors estimated nucleated cell counts from reference gene primer amplification. The method was immunoSEQ multiplex PCR; TCRdb's version includes in-frame clones alone and lacks a portion of them. V and J calls and clone size are given by that table; D and trimming were obtained from the DNA. The sample holds fewer than 200,000 clones; roughly 90% are singletons and the top ten take 20% to 30%. This specimen belongs to a study of blood T cell repertoires in COVID-19. Study as a whole: Spain, Italy and the United States supplied samples that represented acute and convalescent COVID-19. From T cells, B-cell-depleted T cells, or PBMCs came the material, which was cDNA or gDNA.

The sample was peripheral blood. The receptor was derived from a man between 60 and 75 years old with acute or convalescent COVID-19. The rearrangement joins TRBV6-4 to TRBJ1-5; 9 nucleotides line up with TRBD1. CDR3 loop: CASSDSTGGSNQPQHF. CDR3 in DNA: TGTGCCAGCAGTGACTCGACAGGGGGTAGCAATCAGCCCCAGCATTTT.